The clone carrying this TCR beta chain was observed at least ten times. Its antigen is unknown. This specimen comes from a study of T-cell memory formation after mild COVID-19. Across the whole study: In these data, TCR clusters were largely donor specific.

Study conclusions and caveats: Clones shrinking between day 15 and 85 showed a balanced CD4/CD8 split, and those that grew later tilted toward CD4+. Proof of SARS-CoV-2 specificity was absent for the second-wave clones that crested on day 37. Pre-infection memory harbored some responding clones, suggesting cross-reactive memory joined.

In TCRdb, the 5' RACE reads were re-called with MiXCR into one record per CDR3 protein. The data hold about 140,000 distinct CDR3 sequences, with about 14% observed a single time. Trimming took off 1 base at V and 1 base at J, with 8 bases between the two ends. The CDR3 runs to 14 residues. Germline assignment: CDR1 SGDLS and CDR2 YYNGEE. The origin of this receptor is an adult woman who had mild COVID-19 (a few samples of this study predate the infection). Cell type and time point are not known. The material sequenced was PBMCs or a T cell subset sorted from them (not recorded which). This chain links TRBV9 with TRBJ2-5; D call uncertain. CDR3 residues: CASSVYPAQETQYF. The CDR3 nucleotides read TGTGCCAGCAGCGTATACCCAGCCCAAGAGACCCAGTACTTC.